This record concerns one TCR beta chain sequence. This sample was included in a study of cytomegalovirus exposure and HLA in healthy donors. Primers included in the PCR were 60 Vbeta and 13 Jbeta primers. Clones were sequenced by immunoSEQ multiplex PCR, and TCRdb holds only the in-frame ones, with some missing. The sample yields approximately 160,000 clones, roughly three quarters seen once. This CDR3 spans 14 amino acids. CDR1 and CDR2 (germline): SGHVS, FQNEAQ. Unmatched junction bases numbered 4, after V lost 4 bases and J lost 10 bases. Material: PBMCs. The gene calls are TRBV7-8 and TRBJ1-6; 10 nucleotides match TRBD1. This receptor was identified in a male donor in good health and CMV-seropositive. As DNA, the CDR3 is TGTGCCAGCAGCTCGACAGGGGGCAGGTCACCCCTCCACTTT. This sequence encodes CASSSTGGRSPLHF.